The clone carrying this TCR beta chain was counted between two and nine times. This sample was taken from a study of blood T cell repertoires in COVID-19. Profiled with immunoSEQ multiplex PCR; TCRdb holds only in-frame clones, not every one. Seen here are over 45,000 clones, around 85% observed once, and the top ten hold roughly 13%. The sequenced sample consisted of peripheral blood. The TCR sequence derives from a human donor in a cohort sampled during active COVID-19.

CDR3 loop: CASSPGLAGELGQYF. The DNA for the CDR3 is TGTGCCAGCAGCCCAGGACTAGCGGGAGAACTAGGGCAGTACTTC. The chain is built from TRBV9 and TRBJ2-7; TRBD2 matches 13 bases. The trim removed 4 bases at V and 9 bases at J, leaving 10 bases unmatched. The V gene's germline CDR1 is SGDLS and CDR2 YYNGEE. This CDR3 region has 15 residues.